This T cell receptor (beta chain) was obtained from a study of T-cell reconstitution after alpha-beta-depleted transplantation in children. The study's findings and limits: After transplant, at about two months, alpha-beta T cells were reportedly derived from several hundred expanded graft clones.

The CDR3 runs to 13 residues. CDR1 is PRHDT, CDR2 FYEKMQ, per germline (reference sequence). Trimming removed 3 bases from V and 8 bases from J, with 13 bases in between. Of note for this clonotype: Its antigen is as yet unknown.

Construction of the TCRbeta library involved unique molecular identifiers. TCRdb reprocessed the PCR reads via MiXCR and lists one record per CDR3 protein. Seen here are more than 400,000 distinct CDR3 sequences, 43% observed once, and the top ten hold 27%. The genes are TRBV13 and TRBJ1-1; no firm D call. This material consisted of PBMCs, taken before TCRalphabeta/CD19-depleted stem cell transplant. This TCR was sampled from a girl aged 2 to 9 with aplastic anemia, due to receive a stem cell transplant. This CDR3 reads CASSFRREVEAFF. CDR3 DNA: TGTGCCAGCAGCTTCCGGAGGGAAGTAGAAGCTTTCTTT. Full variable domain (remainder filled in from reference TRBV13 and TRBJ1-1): AAGVIQSPRHLIKEKRETATLKCYPIPRHDTVYWYQQGPGQDPQFLISFYEKMQSDKGSIPDRFSAQQFSDYHSELNMSSLELGDSALYFCASSFRREVEAFFGQGTRLTVV.